The clone carrying this T cell receptor (beta chain) was observed a few times. The sample is drawn from a study of blood T cells in healthy people across ages. PCR was performed a second time for about 7 to 11 cycles using a sample-barcoded 5' primer and a J-beta primer mix. TCRdb reanalysed the 5' RACE reads using MiXCR and keeps one entry per CDR3 protein. The table lists 800,000 to 1,000,000 distinct CDR3 sequences, about 48% of them singletons. V gave up 2 bases and J gave up 4 bases, with 12 bases separating them. CDR1 and CDR2 (germline): MNHEY, SVGEGT. CDR3 length: 14 amino acids. This TCR came from a young man in good health. V usage is TRBV6-2 or TRBV6-3 and J usage is TRBJ2-7; possible D gene TRBD2, 5 bases. The sample consisted of blood. The CDR3 here is CASSYLATIYEQYF. CDR3 nucleotides: TGTGCCAGCAGTTACCTGGCGACTATATACGAGCAGTACTTC.